This paragraph reports one T cell receptor beta chain. This sample was included in a study of CD8 T cells in Susac syndrome. Per germline, CDR1 SGHNT and CDR2 YYREEE (reference sequence). The trim removed 4 bases at V and 0 bases at J, leaving 3 bases unmatched. There are 14 residues in the CDR3. cDNA came from approximately 0.5 to 1 ug RNA primed by random hexamers. TCRdb itself ran the immunoSEQ multiplex PCR reads through MiXCR, one entry per CDR3 protein. The table lists tens of thousands of distinct CDR3 sequences, 80% to 95% of them singletons, with 0.45% to 0.65% in the top ten. It was negative isolation that provided the CD8+ and CD4+ T cells, whereas TEMRA cells were enriched by FACS.

Sequenced sample: CD8+ T cells from PBMCs. This clonotype originated in a human donor in good health. The V gene is TRBV5-4, the J gene TRBJ1-2, with 7 bases that match TRBD1. CDR3 coding DNA: TGTGCCAGCAGCCTCCAGGGGGCTAACTATGGCTACACCTTC. Protein sequence: CASSLQGANYGYTF.